What follows is one T cell receptor (beta chain) and its context. What it binds is unknown. This specimen comes from a study of T cell repertoires in cytomegalovirus infection. Study at large: CMV epitopes in the study were HLA-C-restricted (recently identified) and HLA-B-restricted (well studied).

TCRdb reprocessed the reads via MiXCR and lists one record per CDR3 protein. The repertoire holds 380,000 or so distinct CDR3 sequences, roughly 34% seen once, with around an eighth in the top ten. Germline V CDR1 and CDR2: SEHNR, FQNEAQ (reference sequence). V lost 1 base, J lost 1 base, and 18 bases lay in between. The CDR3 length is 18 residues. Whole-study results and caveats: In two of eight donors, the top clonotype was HLA-C-restricted CMV-specific.

The sequencing here drew on cultured PBMCs, taken from culture after CMV antigen stimulation. This sequence joins TRBV7-9 and TRBJ2-3; weak D call: TRBD1 (6 bases). This TCR was sampled from a human donor in good health (CMV status not recorded). Some clones in this sample may be carry-over from other donors' samples. The CDR3 DNA is TGTGCCAGCAGCTTAGAAGGGGGAACAGGGCGAGGCACAGATACGCAGTATTTT. This gives the protein CASSLEGGTGRGTDTQYF.